A single sample gave rise to the 27 T cell receptor beta chains below, sequenced in a study of blood T cell repertoires in COVID-19. Sequencing used immunoSEQ multiplex PCR; TCRdb keeps in-frame clones, though not all of them. Altogether about 180,000 clones are present, approximately 87% being singletons, with the ten largest covering more than 20%. The sample consisted of peripheral blood. The source is a man between 65 and 79 years old with active or convalescent COVID-19.

The chain couples TRBV5-1 to TRBJ2-7, with D possibly TRBD1 on 6 matching bases. V shed 1 base and J shed 4 bases, with 9 bases lying between them. Germline V CDR1 and CDR2: SGHRS, YFSETQ. The CDR3 sequence is 13 residues long. In nucleotides, the CDR3 is TGCGCCAGCAGCTTGAACAGGGTATACGAGCAGTACTTC. This sequence encodes CASSLNRVYEQYF.

The J gene is TRBJ1-2, the V gene TRBV5-1; tentatively, D is TRBD1 (5 bases). The CDR3 is 13 residues long. The germline V gene encodes CDR1 SGHRS and CDR2 YFSETQ. Deletions cut 5 bases from V and 4 bases from J, with 12 bases between. The CDR3 nucleotides are TGCGCCAGCAGGACGGGGGACGGCTATGGCTACACCTTC. Residues: CASRTGDGYGYTF. The full variable domain, in which reference TRBV5-1 and TRBJ1-2 provide the parts outside the CDR3, is KAGVTQTPRYLIKTRGQQVTLSCSPISGHRSVSWYQQTPGQGLQFLFEYFSETQRNKGNFPGRFSGRQFSNSRSEMNVSTLELGDSALYLCASRTGDGYGYTFGSGTRLTVV.

In its sample, this clone was seen once. V usage is TRBV27 and J usage is TRBJ2-7; 9 bases map to TRBD2. The V gene end was trimmed by 5 bases and the J gene end by 2 bases; junction bases not matched to a gene: 7. Germline V gene data show CDR1 as MNHEY and CDR2 as SMNVEV (reference sequence). The CDR3 runs 15 residues. CDR3: CASSTTAGGPYEQYF. The CDR3, as DNA: TGTGCCAGCAGTACGACGGCGGGGGGGCCCTACGAGCAGTACTTC.

The J gene is TRBJ2-2, the V gene TRBV19, with 8 nucleotides matching TRBD2. The CDR3 covers 18 residues. Germline V CDR1 and CDR2: LNHDA, SQIVND (reference sequence). J lost 4 bases, V lost 2 bases, and 12 bases had no gene match. Here the CDR3 reads CASSISVGRGGGTGELFF. The CDR3 DNA reads as TGTGCCAGTAGTATATCAGTCGGGAGGGGCGGAGGCACCGGGGAGCTGTTTTTT.

This clone was seen just once. J is TRBJ1-2 and V is TRBV19, with 10 bases that match TRBD1. The CDR3 has 15 residues. CDR1 and CDR2 (germline): LNHDA, SQIVND (reference sequence). Losses at the gene ends were 5 bases for V and 1 base for J; bases not matched to a gene: 4. For the CDR3, the DNA is TGTGCCAGTAGTGAACGGACAGGGGGTAACTATGGCTACACCTTC. Protein sequence: CASSERTGGNYGYTF.

V and J are TRBV7-2 and TRBJ2-7; a weak D match, TRBD2 (5 bases). V was trimmed by 8 bases and J by 0 bases, leaving 14 bases between them. CDR3 length: 14 residues. The germline gives CDR1 SGHTA, CDR2 FQGNSA. The CDR3 here is CASGLSSVSYEQYF. In nucleotides, the CDR3 is TGTGCCAGCGGGCTCAGTAGCGTCTCCTACGAGCAGTACTTC.

This sequence joins TRBV28 and TRBJ2-7; 9 nucleotides agree with TRBD1. Losses at the gene ends were 10 bases for V and 2 bases for J; bases not matched to a gene: 9. Germline lookup yields CDR1 MDHEN and CDR2 SYDVKM. The CDR3 is made up of 14 amino acids. The CDR3 coding sequence is TGTGCCACCTTCGGGACAGGGCCCACCTACGAGCAGTACTTC. This encodes CATFGTGPTYEQYF.

The chain has TRBV6-2 or TRBV6-3 and TRBJ2-7; D call uncertain. The V gene's germline CDR1 is MNHEY and CDR2 SVGEGT. The CDR3 covers 16 residues. Trimming removed 0 bases at V and 0 bases at J, with 12 bases between. This chain's CDR3 is CASSYSGPIFSYEQYF. In DNA form, the CDR3 reads TGTGCCAGCAGTTACTCGGGCCCAATCTTCTCCTACGAGCAGTACTTC.

The chain links TRBV5-1 to TRBJ2-4, with TRBD1 matching over 10 bases. CDR1 is SGHRS and CDR2 is YFSETQ in the germline V gene. The CDR3 spans 14 residues. With 2 bases clipped from V and 7 bases from J, the junction kept 3 bases outside the gene matches. The CDR3 DNA reads TGCGCCAGCAGCTTCCGGGACAGGGGTAACATTCAGTACTTC. Its protein product is CASSFRDRGNIQYF.

V and J are TRBV4-3 and TRBJ1-2; 7 bases fit TRBD1. V lost 1 base, J lost 4 bases, and 12 bases stayed unmatched. In germline, CDR1 is LGHNA, CDR2 YSLEER. There are 17 residues in the CDR3. The CDR3 sequence is CASSQAHVTGIAYGYTF. CDR3 coding DNA: TGCGCCAGCAGCCAAGCCCACGTGACAGGGATTGCCTATGGCTACACCTTC.

This chain uses TRBV9 with TRBJ2-3; possible D gene TRBD1, 5 bases. Germline-derived CDR1 and CDR2 are SGDLS and YYNGEE. Trimming removed 4 bases from V and 2 bases from J, with 14 bases in between. The CDR3 sequence is 15 residues long. Here the CDR3 DNA reads TGTGCCAGCAGCACAGGTCTTCACCTCACAGATACGCAGTATTTT. Residues: CASSTGLHLTDTQYF.

The V and J genes are TRBV11-2 and TRBJ1-3; TRBD1 aligns across 7 bases. From germline, CDR1 is SGHAT and CDR2 FQNNGV. The CDR3 runs to 15 residues. The V segment lost 2 bases and the J segment 3 bases; nucleotides outside the gene matches: 4. The CDR3 bases are TGTGCCAGCAGCTTAACTGGGACAGTTGGAAACACCATATATTTT. Residues: CASSLTGTVGNTIYF. The entire variable domain, with the rest obtained from reference TRBV11-2 and TRBJ1-3, is as follows: EAGVAQSPRYKIIEKRQSVAFWCNPISGHATLYWYQQILGQGPKLLIQFQNNGVVDDSQLPKDRFSAERLKGVDSTLKIQPAKLEDSAVYLCASSLTGTVGNTIYFGEGSWLTVV.

This chain links TRBV10-1 with TRBJ2-3; 12 bases line up with TRBD2. The CDR3 runs to 15 residues. Germline V CDR1 and CDR2: WNHNN, SYGVQD (reference sequence). J was trimmed by 3 bases and V by 5 bases; bases with no gene match: 3. CDR3 DNA: TGCGCCAGCAGTCCCCTAGCGGGGGGGACAGATACGCAGTATTTT. It translates to CASSPLAGGTDTQYF.

The gene calls are TRBV7-2 and TRBJ1-1; 11 bases agree with TRBD1. This CDR3 has 16 amino acids. CDR1 is SGHTA and CDR2 is FQGNSA in the germline V gene. With 0 bases clipped from V and 4 bases from J, the junction kept 4 bases outside the gene matches. DNA of the CDR3: TGTGCCAGCAGCTTAGCTAGGACAGGGGGCTTCACTGAAGCTTTCTTT. Protein product: CASSLARTGGFTEAFF.

The rearrangement joins TRBV4-3 to TRBJ2-1, with D perhaps TRBD1 (6 bases). The CDR3 has 14 residues. The germline V gene has CDR1 LGHNA and CDR2 YSLEER. Deletions cut 1 base from V and 7 bases from J, with 11 bases between. CDR3: CASSQGTGKNEQFF. The CDR3 nucleotides are TGCGCCAGCAGCCAAGGAACAGGGAAGAATGAGCAGTTCTTC.

The chain carries TRBV6-5 and TRBJ1-2; D is uncertain. V was cut by 1 base and J by 7 bases, with 13 bases left in between. Germline V gives CDR1 MNHEY, CDR2 SVGAGI. This CDR3 has 14 residues. CDR3 loop: CASSYLAGVFGYTF. Here the CDR3 DNA reads TGTGCCAGCAGTTACTTGGCCGGGGTTTTTGGCTACACCTTC.

The V gene is TRBV29-1, the J gene TRBJ1-4, with D tentatively TRBD1 (5 bases). V was cut by 4 bases and J by 6 bases, with 18 bases left in between. Per the germline V gene, CDR1 is SQVTM and CDR2 is ANQGSEA. The CDR3 runs 15 residues. CDR3 bases: TGCAGCGTTGTAGGTTTAGGGCAGGGTTATGAAAAACTGTTTTTT. Its translation is CSVVGLGQGYEKLFF.

This chain joins TRBV10-3 and TRBJ2-1; 7 positions agree with TRBD2. This CDR3 has 16 amino acids. Trimming at V came to 2 bases and at J to 4 bases, leaving 8 bases not matched to a gene. Germline values: CDR1 ENHRY, CDR2 SYGVKD. This CDR3 is CAISEPGTTTYNEQFF. CDR3 bases: TGTGCCATCAGTGAGCCCGGGACTACCACTTACAATGAGCAGTTCTTC.

This clone came up a few times. This sample also contains other DNA sequences that code for the same CDR3. The J gene is TRBJ2-7, the V gene TRBV27; 7 nucleotides align to TRBD2. The CDR3 totals 14 residues. The V gene's germline CDR1 is MNHEY and CDR2 SMNVEV (reference sequence). Trimming at V came to 2 bases and at J to 2 bases, leaving 3 bases not matched to a gene. CDR3 sequence: CASSLREGPYEQYF. CDR3 sequence (DNA): TGTGCCAGCAGTTTAAGGGAGGGTCCCTACGAGCAGTACTTC.

The chain combines TRBV29-1 with TRBJ2-1, with D tentatively TRBD2 (6 bases). V was clipped by 8 bases and J by 10 bases, with 24 bases between them. CDR1 is SQVTM and CDR2 is ANQGSEA in the germline V gene. The CDR3 is 14 residues long. Written as DNA, the CDR3 is TGCAGCATCAATCCGGGACGGGGGATAGGGGAGCAGTTCTTC. This sequence encodes CSINPGRGIGEQFF.

The rearrangement uses TRBV28 and TRBJ1-2; D is perhaps TRBD1 (5 bases). Trimming removed 2 bases from V and 4 bases from J, with 17 bases in between. The CDR3 runs 16 residues. Per germline, CDR1 MDHEN and CDR2 SYDVKM. In DNA form, the CDR3 reads TGTGCCAGCAGTTTAGGCACCAGGGAGGGAGGCTATGGCTACACCTTC. This translates into CASSLGTREGGYGYTF.

The chain recombines TRBV15 with TRBJ1-1, with a tentative D call TRBD1 (5 bases). Germline V CDR1 and CDR2: LNHNV, YYDKDF (reference sequence). V was cut by 3 bases and J by 4 bases, with 15 bases left in between. This CDR3 region has 15 residues. The CDR3 loop is CATSSRTGVGTEAFF. The DNA for the CDR3 is TGTGCCACCAGCAGCCGGACGGGGGTTGGCACTGAAGCTTTCTTT.

This rearrangement joins TRBV10-3 to TRBJ1-1, with 7 positions matching TRBD1. The length of the CDR3 is 15 residues. The germline CDR1 and CDR2 sequences are ENHRY and SYGVKD. The junction had 2 bases not matched to a gene; V was cut back by 0 bases and J by 1 base. As DNA, the CDR3 is TGTGCCATCAGTGAGTCGCGGGACAGGAACACTGAAGCTTTCTTT. Amino acid sequence: CAISESRDRNTEAFF.

The chain has TRBV6-5 and TRBJ1-1, with 9 nucleotides matching TRBD1. V was pared by 7 bases and J by 7 bases, with 13 bases of the junction left unmatched. CDR1 MNHEY and CDR2 SVGAGI come from the germline V gene. The CDR3 loop spans 15 amino acids. The CDR3 DNA follows: TGTGCCAGCAACCCCCTCGGGGACAGGGAGGGTGAAGCTTTCTTT. It is translated as CASNPLGDREGEAFF.

The chain uses TRBV29-1 and TRBJ2-2, with D maybe TRBD1 (6 bases). The CDR3 is 14 amino acids. Trimming cost V 6 bases and J 1 base, with 12 bases left between them. Germline V gene lookup returns CDR1 SQVTM and CDR2 ANQGSEA. CDR3 in DNA: TGCAGCGTAGGCAGGGGTGGGAACACCGGGGAGCTGTTTTTT. It specifies CSVGRGGNTGELFF.

The CDR3 DNA follows: TGTGCCAGCAGCTTAATGGGGGCGATGGGCGGACTAGATGGCTACACCTTC. It codes for CASSLMGAMGGLDGYTF. The chain couples TRBV7-6 to TRBJ1-2; D is perhaps TRBD1 (6 bases). Trimming cost V 2 bases and J 6 bases, with 22 bases left between them. This CDR3 has 17 residues. CDR1 and CDR2 (germline): SGHVS, FNYEAQ. The variable domain in full, with the rest retrieved from reference TRBV7-6 and TRBJ1-2, is GAGVSQSPRYKVTKRGQDVALRCDPISGHVSLYWYRQALGQGPEFLTYFNYEAQQDKSGLPNDRFSAERPEGSISTLTIQRTEQRDSAMYRCASSLMGAMGGLDGYTFGSGTRLTVV.

DNA for the CDR3: TGCAGCGTTGAAGATCAGTCTAGCGGGAGTTACAATGAGCAGTTCTTC. Protein sequence: CSVEDQSSGSYNEQFF. The chain joins TRBV29-1 to TRBJ2-1, with 10 bases matching TRBD2. J lost 4 bases, V lost 0 bases, and 6 bases had no gene match. Per the germline V gene, CDR1 is SQVTM and CDR2 is ANQGSEA. This CDR3 has 16 residues.